The clone carrying this TCR beta chain was seen a few times. The target antigen is unknown. An end of the junction does not agree with germline; a read error may underlie this. Blood RNA came from unsorted whole blood; germline DNA was also extracted. Researchers reported drawing around 3.6 milliliters of peripheral blood before surgery. These data are taken from a study of tumor-infiltrating lymphocytes in primary liver carcinoma. Points from the study as a whole: Against blood, tumors held a significantly higher top-250-clone fraction (p = 0.039).

Germline loops: CDR1 MNHEY, CDR2 SVGEGT. This CDR3 contains 12 residues. A primer in the constant region served to generate TCR beta cDNA from approximately 460 ng of total RNA. Investigators got TCR beta libraries out of three nested multiplex PCR rounds, done with slightly modified ARM-PCR. The study ran its first two PCR rounds for roughly 10 cycles each, using TRBV1-TRBV30 forward primers and a C-beta reverse primer. One entry per CDR3 protein, called by TCRdb with MiXCR from the multiplex PCR reads. The sample has approximately 320,000 distinct CDR3 sequences; 50% to 75% are singletons. Sequenced input: peripheral blood. The V and J genes are TRBV6-2 or TRBV6-3 and TRBJ1-5, with D hard to call. This receptor was identified in a woman in her 30s with primary liver carcinoma and hepatitis B virus infection. For the CDR3, the DNA is TGTGCCAGCAGTGACCTTCGTCAGCCCCAGCGTTTT. Translated, it gives CASSDLRQPQRF.